This section outlines one TCR beta chain sequence together with its context. No antigen is known for it. This sample was included in a study of CD4+ T cells in melanoma. TCRdb's table, derived via immunoSEQ multiplex PCR, lists solely in-frame clones and lacks some. The repertoire includes some 110,000 clones, over 80% of them detected once, and 3.3% sits in the top ten. CDR1 SGHRS and CDR2 YFSETQ come from the germline V gene. The CDR3 sequence is 17 residues long. Trimming removed 4 bases from V and 6 bases from J, with 26 bases in between. Notes on the study in general: A reported correlation linked neoantigen-specific CD4+ T cells to CD8+, macrophage and B cell function. Reportedly, melanoma neoantigen-specific CD4+ T cells showed varied differentiation states.

Material for sequencing was peripheral blood. This chain connects TRBV5-1 to TRBJ2-7, with D possibly TRBD2 on 6 matching bases. The receptor was isolated from a human donor with melanoma. This chain's CDR3 is CASSQPPGRDSDGEQYF. In DNA, the CDR3 is TGCGCCAGCAGCCAGCCGCCCGGCAGGGACTCCGATGGCGAGCAGTACTTC.